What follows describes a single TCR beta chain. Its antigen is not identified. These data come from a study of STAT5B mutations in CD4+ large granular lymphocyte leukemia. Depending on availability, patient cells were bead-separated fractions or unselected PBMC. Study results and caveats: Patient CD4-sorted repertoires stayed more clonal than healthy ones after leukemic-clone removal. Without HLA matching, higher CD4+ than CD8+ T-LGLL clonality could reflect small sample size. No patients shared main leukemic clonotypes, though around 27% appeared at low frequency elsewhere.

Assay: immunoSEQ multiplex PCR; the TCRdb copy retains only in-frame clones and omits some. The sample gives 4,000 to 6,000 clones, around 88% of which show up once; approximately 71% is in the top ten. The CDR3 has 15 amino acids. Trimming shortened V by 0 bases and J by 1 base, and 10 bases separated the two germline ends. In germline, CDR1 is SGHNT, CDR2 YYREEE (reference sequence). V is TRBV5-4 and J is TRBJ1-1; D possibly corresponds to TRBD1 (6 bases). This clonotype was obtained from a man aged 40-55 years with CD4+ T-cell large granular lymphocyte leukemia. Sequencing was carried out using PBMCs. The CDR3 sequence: CASSLVGGKNTEAFF. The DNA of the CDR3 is TGTGCCAGCAGCTTGGTTGGGGGCAAGAACACTGAAGCTTTCTTT.